The rows below give T cell receptor beta chains drawn from one sample of a study of shared clonotypes between healthy human individuals. Generated by immunoSEQ multiplex PCR, the TCRdb table keeps only in-frame clones and is missing some. The sample lists over a million clones, approximately 98.5% occurring once. Specimen: naive CD4+ T cells sorted from blood. All receptors come from a man in his thirties or forties in good health. Both conserved end residues are part of each CDR3.

v_call: TRBV5-1
cdr3_aa: CASSRRDPYEQYF

v_call: TRBV5-1
cdr3_aa: CASSVIGTQEAEAFF

v_call: TRBV19
cdr3_aa: CASSPLPGREKLFF

v_call: TRBV11-2
cdr3_aa: CASSSPSGPSYNEQFF

v_call: TRBV4-3
cdr3_aa: CASSQDARPRGGELFF

v_call: TRBV6-1
cdr3_aa: CASSEASRKKGEQFF

v_call: TRBV5-1
cdr3_aa: CASSLEGRGETQYF

v_call: TRBV28
cdr3_aa: CASTPTDQWFSYEQYF

v_call: TRBV9
cdr3_aa: CASSVLAGVRTGELFF

v_call: TRBV19
cdr3_aa: CASSIVAAHSYEQYF

v_call: TRBV14
cdr3_aa: CASSQDWTGGMETQYF

v_call: TRBV5-6
cdr3_aa: CASSLVRGQGYTF

v_call: TRBV2
cdr3_aa: CASSWDSYRTGELFF

v_call: TRBV5-1
cdr3_aa: CASSWTDSPYNEQFF

v_call: TRBV5-1
cdr3_aa: CASSLRRDRITYEQYF

v_call: TRBV5-1
cdr3_aa: CASSVQGGSQPQHF

v_call: TRBV7-8
cdr3_aa: CASSRQGINGEQFF

v_call: TRBV4-1
cdr3_aa: CASSLGTSGITGGTQYF

v_call: TRBV7-9
cdr3_aa: CASSTSNGRGTRTDTQYF

v_call: TRBV7-3
cdr3_aa: CASSLMALATGGGQNIQYF

v_call: TRBV19
cdr3_aa: CASRAPEGRGSGELFF

v_call: TRBV10-3
cdr3_aa: CAISGTYTGELFF

v_call: TRBV5-1
cdr3_aa: CASSFGTGGAEQYF

v_call: TRBV15
cdr3_aa: CATSSSGSRYNEQFF

v_call: TRBV2
cdr3_aa: CASSENRDSYEQYF

v_call: TRBV2
cdr3_aa: CASRTTGSEQYF

v_call: TRBV15
cdr3_aa: CATSRVTGATTYEQYF

v_call: TRBV29-1
cdr3_aa: CSVSLASAPYEQYF

v_call: TRBV10-3
cdr3_aa: CAISEGVGGYTF

v_call: TRBV18
cdr3_aa: CASSARHNRGRLSYEQYF

v_call: TRBV18
cdr3_aa: CASSPLSSGASYEQYF

v_call: TRBV7-9
cdr3_aa: CASRGERETQYF

v_call: TRBV19
cdr3_aa: CASRRTGFDEQYF

v_call: TRBV4-2
cdr3_aa: CASSPWGVADHEQYF

v_call: TRBV15
cdr3_aa: CATSRDPAGGVLETQYF